This TCR beta chain was sequenced in a study of cytomegalovirus exposure and HLA in healthy donors (dated by TCRdb to the late 2010s). In terms of the full investigation: An earlier analysis of roughly 630 of the donors reported 250 to 350 Gb of sequence data and 117 million unique TCR beta sequences from about 179 million T cells. Four to six DR-DQ haplotypes were handled as single units for association and clustering, since linkage in the cohort was strong. In addition to the first cohort of 666 subjects, a separate validation cohort of 120 different subjects was used. The study aimed to test whether cataloging public T cell receptors could reveal signatures of past pathogen exposure. About 320 gigabases of sequencing data and around 87 million unique TCR sequences were included in an early release covering around 600 HLA-typed donors. An earlier analysis of roughly 580 of the donors used high-throughput TCR beta sequencing to judge whether each TCR beta V gene segment behaved as functional or pseudogenic. Rather than using new phenotypic data, the later analysis identified candidate immune exposures from TCR beta sequences and from how often those sequences occurred across donors. All discovery cohort repertoires had been generated using a single sequencing platform. The study profiled the T cell repertoires of about 640 subjects by immunosequencing and related them to cytomegalovirus serostatus. Donor age, sex, ethnicity and CMV serostatus were compiled alongside the repertoire data. The number of donors typed differed by locus, with about 629-630 for A, B, C, DRB1 and DQB1, around 560 for DQA1, 600 to 610 for DPA1, and 472 for DPB1. A later genetic analysis used genome-wide SNP genotypes for about three fifths of the roughly 700 donors, treating that subset as a discovery cohort. To predict cytomegalovirus infection status, the study combined high-throughput TCR immunosequencing, statistical association of individual TCRs with disease status, and machine learning. A later analysis re-analyzed previously published TCR beta repertoires from approximately 670 donors and added high-resolution HLA genotyping to study TCR occurrence patterns. Among the approximately 420 genotyped donors, approximately 81% belonged to the genetic ancestry cluster associated with self-reported Caucasian donors. Among about 410 genotyped donors of the cohort, an average of approximately 200,000 unique TCR beta nucleotide sequences was sequenced per donor, of which about 18% were non-productive. Both class I and class II loci were covered by HLA typing, at four-digit resolution.

A remark on this clone: Its cognate antigen has yet to be identified. Qualities for individual bases were not recorded, and no much larger clone is one base off.

Libraries were made using the immunoSEQ multiplex PCR assay. A mixture of 60 forward primers for TCR Vbeta segments and 13 reverse primers for TCR Jbeta segments was used in the multiplex PCR. The CDR3 region of rearranged TCR beta genes was amplified from genomic DNA by a multiplex PCR assay. On the Illumina HiSeq System, the amplified TCR beta libraries were sequenced as 87-base-pair reads. Processing in the source paper ran as follows. A later analysis counted some 80 million unique TCR beta chains across the 650 to 800 repertoires, and 10 million to 12 million of these chains were shared by at least two donors. Raw reads were error-corrected and collapsed into unique sequences by a nearest-neighbor algorithm in which closely related sequences were merged to remove PCR and sequencing errors. To assign V, D and J gene segments, CDR3 sequences were aligned to IMGT reference sequences. For a sequence to be retained, a match of at least six nucleotides was required to both a V gene segment and a J gene segment. Rearrangements were called productive when the CDR3 lacked stop codons and stayed in frame with V and J; all others were non-productive. Following IMGT convention, CDR3 was defined as the stretch from the second conserved V-encoded cysteine up to the conserved J-encoded phenylalanine. In an earlier analysis of more than 550 of the donors, sequences lacking an unambiguous match to a single V gene segment were excluded. In an earlier analysis of several hundred of the donors, V segments were called functional above 56.7% productive rearrangements and were called segregating when the between-donor standard deviation exceeded 5%. A statistical classification framework was built for diagnosing cytomegalovirus status from the catalog of TCR beta chain sequences. In a later analysis, V and J genes were assigned by comparing TCR nucleotide sequences against IMGT/GENE-DB human TR gene sequences. In a later analysis, CDR3 sequences and most-parsimonious VDJ recombination scenarios were assigned using the TCRdist pipeline. A later analysis defined each TCR beta chain by its CDR3 amino acid sequence plus V-gene family, and excluded reads lacking a unique V-gene family. A later analysis removed nearly 600 highly shared, low-generation-probability nucleotide sequences to deal with suspected cross-contamination and a sequencing artifact. For each public chain, a later analysis derived a clonal expansion index from normalized ranks of inferred template counts within each repertoire. In a later analysis, generation probabilities were computed using a VDJ recombination model fitted to out-of-frame rearrangements, and the results were checked against IGoR. In a later analysis, hypergeometric tests were used to score TCR-TCR, TCR-HLA and TCR-CMV co-occurrence, with a repertoire-size bias correction applied to TCR pairs. In a later analysis, false discovery rates were estimated by permuting HLA or CMV assignments 20 times. In a later analysis, co-occurring TCRs were grouped using DBSCAN, with TCRdist sequence similarity added in when clustering inside HLA-allele-positive subsets. Co-occurrence clustering excluded repertoires with fewer than 30,000 or more than 120,000 public chains, plus five with anomalous nucleotide sharing. What TCRdb holds here is the immuneACCESS table cut down to in-frame rearrangements. Part of the clones is not present; checked against another copy, under half of the missing clones reflect an unresolved V gene, and the others are unexplained. Clone size and V and J calls were adopted from that table, with D and trimming inferred from the DNA. This sample comprises about 120,000 clones, approximately 84% of them detected only once. The ten largest clonotypes hold 1.5% to 2% of the sample.

The cohort comprised fewer than 750 healthy bone marrow donors. At the time of sampling, every cohort member was nominally healthy, though immune exposures that went unrecorded were likely present. The donor tested CMV seronegative and was one of the 352 seronegative cohort members. Each donor provided a peripheral blood sample, and peripheral blood mononuclear cells were used for TCR beta sequencing. The Qiagen DNeasy Blood Extraction Kit was used to extract genomic DNA from the blood cell samples. The germline V gene gives CDR1 as SGHTA and CDR2 as FQGNSA. The junction carries 13 bases between V and J, which are trimmed by 5 bases and 0 bases respectively. The CDR3 contains 15 residues, cysteine and phenylalanine counted. Only the CDR3 part of the read is kept: 45 bases, read in frame from the first base. Study-wide findings and limitations: According to a later analysis, TCR association rates differed among HLA loci, with DRB1 alleles showing the most associated TCRs and HLA-C alleles showing the fewest. Some IMGT-functional V segments, including TRBV6-2 and TRBV6-3, could not be distinguished by the 87-base-pair reads and were therefore excluded. Only TCR beta chains were sequenced in this cohort, and the absence of alpha or paired-chain data limited detectable features. In a later analysis, HLA-associated TCR beta chains were found to be more clonally expanded and to have lower generation probabilities than equally common non-associated chains. According to the authors, the approach could potentially be generalized to other disease states and immunological phenotypes. Assigning TCR associations to individual alleles was difficult when HLA alleles, especially DR and DQ, strongly co-occurred. In both the original and validation cohorts, the classifier was reported to diagnose cytomegalovirus status with high specificity and sensitivity. While some public TCRs were present in many individuals, most TCR sequences turned up only very rarely across donors. CMV serostatus was the only immune exposure information available for the cohort. Roughly uniform sequencing depth across donors was assumed in presence/absence analyses, although this assumption may not hold. Correlated functional status among segregating V segments might be attributable to linkage disequilibrium, but an unknown experimental factor could not be ruled out. A later analysis reported that several top co-occurrence clusters appeared linked to parvovirus B19, influenza, CMV and Epstein-Barr virus. A later analysis found that most CMV-associated TCR beta chains appeared HLA-restricted, with HLA associations seemingly driven largely by CMV exposure. Because counts were too low, around 18 rarely observed V segments, including chromosome 9 orphons, were left out of the earlier analysis of a few hundred of the donors. A cluster of highly shared sequence variants was judged likely to be a technical artifact of the sequencing pipeline. A further reported finding was that TCR beta sequences accurately predicted the HLA-A and HLA-B alleles for most subjects in the first cohort. Because some donors lacked HLA typing at each locus, the association tests relied only on the typed subset. In a later analysis, over 15,000 TCR beta sequences were associated with specific HLA alleles at a false discovery rate of 0.05. An earlier analysis of 587 of the donors showed that most TCR beta V segments appeared in productive rearrangements either about 87% or about 30% of the time, which broadly matched IMGT annotations. A later genetic analysis reported fewer N-insertions in productive TCRs among donors in an Asian-associated ancestry cluster than the roughly 700-donor mean. V-gene and J-gene trimming of TCR beta chains was associated with a missense DCLRE1C variant in a later genetic analysis, and the association was replicated in an independent cohort. In the study, approximately 160 TCR beta chains were listed as associated with cytomegalovirus. In vitro tests confirmed that three of the cytomegalovirus-associated TCR beta chains recognize cytomegalovirus antigens.

This receptor was taken from a man aged 40-49 years in good health and CMV-seronegative. Sequencing was performed on PBMCs. The chain is made from TRBV7-2 and TRBJ1-1; D gene: possibly TRBD1, on 6 matching bases. The DNA reads as follows: TGTGCCAGCAGCCCTTGGACAGAACTGAACACTGAAGCTTTCTTT. This translates into CASSPWTELNTEAFF.